Described below is a single T cell receptor beta chain sequence and its context. The target antigen is unknown. Produced via immunoSEQ multiplex PCR; TCRdb's table is partial and in-frame only. The profile shows some 110,000 clones, 80% to 85% of them singletons. This sample is part of a study of T cell responses to AZD1222 COVID-19 vaccine. Study details: Doses given second, at about 4 or about 12 weeks, were pooled.

The germline CDR1 and CDR2 sequences are MNHEY and SMNVEV (reference sequence). V gave up 4 bases and J gave up 9 bases, with 21 bases separating them. The CDR3 runs 16 residues. Overall study findings and caveats: A mostly white British donor set with more females was recruited, and clonal diversity was possibly underestimated. When two AZD1222 doses had been given, Spike-specific TCR breadth and depth rose. There were repertoire samples only from the period after the peak T cell response.

The receptor was isolated from an adult in good health. Material: peripheral blood, obtained on day 0 of AZD1222 vaccination. The chain carries TRBV27 and TRBJ2-2, with a possible D match to TRBD2 (6 bases). CDR3 sequence (DNA): TGTGCCAGCAGTTACTCGGGACTCCAAGTATTTCGGGAGCTGTTTTTT. Protein sequence: CASSYSGLQVFRELFF.